A selection of T cell receptor beta chains follows, all from one sample in a study of beta chain features in type 1 diabetes. The method was immunoSEQ multiplex PCR; TCRdb's version includes in-frame clones alone and lacks a portion of them. The sample includes under 300,000 clones, approximately 8.1% of them seen just once. Sequencing was carried out using central memory CD4+ T cells from blood. The source of these receptors is a woman under 30 in good health. CDR3s include the opening cysteine and the closing phenylalanine or tryptophan. A D gene is named only where the DNA matches it firmly. The size entry is marked missing in some rows and otherwise reads once, few, many or a size class.

>TRBJ1-5|TRBV5-1|TRBD1|few
TGCGCCAGCAGCCCAGGACAGGGAAATCAGCCCCAGCATTTT
CASSPGQGNQPQHF
>TRBJ2-1|TRBV7-2|.|few
TGTGCCAGCAGCTACGTGGGAGGCGGTAATGAGCAGTTCTTC
CASSYVGGGNEQFF
>TRBJ2-5|TRBV2|TRBD1|few
TGTGCCAGCAGTGAATCGGGGGACAGGCAGTACTTC
CASSESGDRQYF
>TRBJ2-5|TRBV4-2|TRBD2|.
TGTGCCAGCAGCCAGCCCGGGACTAGCAGGCAAGAGACCCAGTACTTC
CASSQPGTSRQETQYF
>TRBJ2-1|TRBV7-3|.|.
TGTGCCAGCAGGCTGGACACCCATGAGAATGAGCAGTTCTTC
CASRLDTHENEQFF
>TRBJ1-1|TRBV7-3|.|.
TGTGCCAGCAGCTCTCAGGGGAACACTGAAGCTTTCTTT
CASSSQGNTEAFF
>TRBJ1-2|TRBV2|TRBD1|.
TGTGCCAGCAGTGAAACCCGGGACAGTAATTATAAGATCTATGGCTACACCTTC
CASSETRDSNYKIYGYTF
>TRBJ2-7|TRBV27|.|.
TGTGCCAGCAGTTTATCCCTATCCCTCACCGAGCAGTACTTC
CASSLSLSLTEQYF
>TRBJ1-1|TRBV4-2|.|many
TGTGCCAGCAGCCGAATGGAGCGGAACACTGAAGCTTTCTTT
CASSRMERNTEAFF
>TRBJ2-3|TRBV30|TRBD2|.
TGTGCCTGGAGGGGGACTAGCGGGAGCACAGATACGCAGTATTTT
CAWRGTSGSTDTQYF
>TRBJ2-7|TRBV6-1|.|.
TGTGCCAGCAGTGAATGGCCCTACGAGCAGTACTTC
CASSEWPYEQYF
>TRBJ2-4|TRBV30|.|.
TGTGCCTGGGGACGACCCGGGGGCAACATTCAGTACTTC
CAWGRPGGNIQYF